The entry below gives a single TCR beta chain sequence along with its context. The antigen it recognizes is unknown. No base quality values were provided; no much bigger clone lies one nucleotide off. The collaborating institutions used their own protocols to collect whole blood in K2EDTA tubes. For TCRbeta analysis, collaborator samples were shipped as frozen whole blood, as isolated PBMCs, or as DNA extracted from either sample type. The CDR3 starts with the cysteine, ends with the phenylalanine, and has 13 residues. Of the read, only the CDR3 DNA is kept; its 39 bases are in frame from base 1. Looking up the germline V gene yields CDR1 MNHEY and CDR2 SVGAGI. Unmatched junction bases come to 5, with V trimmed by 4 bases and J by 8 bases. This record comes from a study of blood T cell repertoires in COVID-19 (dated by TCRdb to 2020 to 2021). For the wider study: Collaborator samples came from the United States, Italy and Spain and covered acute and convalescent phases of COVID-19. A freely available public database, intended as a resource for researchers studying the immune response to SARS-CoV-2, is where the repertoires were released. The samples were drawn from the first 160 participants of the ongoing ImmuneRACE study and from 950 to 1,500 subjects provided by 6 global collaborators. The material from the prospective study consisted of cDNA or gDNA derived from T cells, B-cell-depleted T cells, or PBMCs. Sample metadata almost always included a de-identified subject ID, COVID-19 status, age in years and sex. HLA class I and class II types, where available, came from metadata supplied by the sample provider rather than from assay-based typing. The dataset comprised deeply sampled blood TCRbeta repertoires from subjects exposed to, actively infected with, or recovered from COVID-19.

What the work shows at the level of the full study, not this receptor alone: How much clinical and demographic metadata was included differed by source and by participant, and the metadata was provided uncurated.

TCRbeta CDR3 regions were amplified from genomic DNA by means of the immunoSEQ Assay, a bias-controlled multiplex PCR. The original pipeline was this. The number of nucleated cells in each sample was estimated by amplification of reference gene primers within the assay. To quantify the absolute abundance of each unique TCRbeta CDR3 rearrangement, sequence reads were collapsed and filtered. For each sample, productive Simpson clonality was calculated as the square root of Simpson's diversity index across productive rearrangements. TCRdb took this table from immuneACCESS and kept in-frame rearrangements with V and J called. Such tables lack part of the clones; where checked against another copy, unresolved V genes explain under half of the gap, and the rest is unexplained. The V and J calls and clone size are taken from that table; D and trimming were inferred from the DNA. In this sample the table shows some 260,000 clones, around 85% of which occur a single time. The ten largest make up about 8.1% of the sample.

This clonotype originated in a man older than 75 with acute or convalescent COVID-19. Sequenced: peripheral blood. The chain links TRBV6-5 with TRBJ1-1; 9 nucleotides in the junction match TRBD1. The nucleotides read TGTGCCAGCAGTTTACAGGGGGCTGCAGAAGCTTTCTTT. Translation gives CASSLQGAAEAFF.